This T cell receptor (beta chain) was identified during a study of control samples from healthy donors and cancer patients. Profiled with immunoSEQ multiplex PCR; TCRdb holds only in-frame clones, not every one. Of under 100,000 clones listed, approximately 88% were seen once; the top ten hold 9.5% to 10%. The TCR originated in a woman aged 45-60 years with colorectal cancer. Sequencing was performed on PBMCs.

The CDR3 is CANRDKNTDTQYF. CDR3 nucleotides: TGTGCCAACCGGGACAAAAACACAGATACGCAGTATTTT. This sequence joins TRBV14 and TRBJ2-3; weak D call: TRBD1 (6 bases). The CDR3 loop spans 13 amino acids. Germline V gene sequence: CDR1 SGHDN, CDR2 FVKESK. Trimming shortened V by 10 bases and J by 2 bases, and 13 bases separated the two germline ends.